This T cell receptor beta chain was recorded in a study of human T cells and chemical hapten exposure. Time point specified: patch test 1, 2 weeks after DPC sensitization. Treatment meaning: therapeutic diphenylcyclopropenone sensitization with weekly scalp DPC. TCRdb independently ran MiXCR on the RACE reads; one entry per CDR3 protein. Of roughly 380,000 distinct CDR3 sequences listed, more than 4.5% are singletons. The germline CDR1 and CDR2 sequences are MGHRA and YSYEKL. J was trimmed by 3 bases and V by 5 bases; bases with no gene match: 9. The CDR3 runs to 15 residues. The sample holds many counts of this clonotype.

Here the sequenced sample was whole blood, taken in connection with sensitization to the hapten diphenylcyclopropenone (DPC). This receptor was obtained from a woman between 45 and 65 years old with alopecia areata. Some clones in this sample may be carry-over from other donors' samples. The chain links TRBV4-1 to TRBJ1-2; 7 bases map to TRBD1. The CDR3 DNA reads TGCGCCAGCAGCTCCCGGACAGGAGGCGACTATGGCTACACCTTC. Translation gives CASSSRTGGDYGYTF.